Below are 22 T cell receptor beta chains sequenced from a single sample in a study of cytomegalovirus exposure and HLA in healthy donors. 60 Vbeta and 13 Jbeta primers were used in PCR. The protocol was immunoSEQ multiplex PCR, while the TCRdb copy is restricted to in-frame clones and leaves out a portion. The table lists about 140,000 clones, around 79% of them singletons. The sample was PBMCs. The receptor source for this set is a female donor in good health and CMV-seronegative.

As regards this clone: The germline gene is not matched at one end of the junction; a read error may be the cause. The rearrangement links TRBV7-7 to TRBJ2-2, with a weak D call TRBD1 (5 bases). Germline loops: CDR1 SSHAT, CDR2 FNYEAQ (reference sequence). CDR3 length equals 15 residues. The CDR3 DNA reads TGTGCTAGCAGCCAAGGCCTACAGGTCACCGGGGAGCTGTTTTTT. This gives the protein CASSQGLQVTGELFF. The full variable domain, its missing parts supplied by reference TRBV7-7 and TRBJ2-2, is GAGVSQSPRYKVTKRGQDVTLRCDPISSHATLYWYQQALGQGPEFLTYFNYEAQPDKSGLPSDRFSAERPEGSISTLTIQRTEQRDSAMYRCASSQGLQVTGELFFGEGSRLTVL.

This chain joins TRBV5-1 and TRBJ2-3; TRBD2 matches 13 bases. Trimming at V came to 1 base and at J to 2 bases, leaving 10 bases not matched to a gene. CDR1 SGHRS and CDR2 YFSETQ come from the germline V gene. The CDR3 sequence is 19 residues long. Written as DNA, the CDR3 is TGCGCCAGCAGCTTGTCCAGGGGGGGGACTAGCGGGGCCACAGATACGCAGTATTTT. As protein: CASSLSRGGTSGATDTQYF.

The chain has TRBV4-3 and TRBJ2-3, with 14 bases lining up with TRBD2. Germline CDR1 LGHNA, CDR2 YSLEER. V lost 1 base to trimming and J lost 3 bases; unmatched junction nucleotides: 9. The CDR3 covers 19 residues. CDR3 sequence: CASSQVLGLAGETTDTQYF. The CDR3 DNA follows: TGCGCCAGCAGCCAAGTGCTGGGACTAGCGGGGGAAACAACAGATACGCAGTATTTT.

The chain uses TRBV21-1 and TRBJ1-1. TRBV21-1 is noted as a pseudogene. This CDR3 is 14 amino acids long. The CDR3 region has the DNA TGTGCCAGCAGCAAAGAAGACTTGAACACTGAAGCTTTCTTT. Its translation is CASSKEDLNTEAFF.

The V gene is TRBV6-5, the J gene TRBJ1-2; 10 bases agree with TRBD1. The CDR3 has 15 amino acids. The V gene's germline CDR1 is MNHEY and CDR2 SVGAGI. J was trimmed by 7 bases and V by 8 bases; bases with no gene match: 13. The CDR3 is CASVRTGTGVAGYTF. The CDR3 bases are TGTGCCAGCGTTAGGACCGGGACAGGGGTCGCTGGCTACACCTTC.

J is TRBJ1-3 and V is TRBV5-6, with 7 positions matching TRBD1. The germline CDR1 and CDR2 sequences are SGHDT and YYEEEE. V trimming: 4 bases; J trimming: 4 bases; junction bases outside the gene matches: 11. The CDR3 runs to 16 residues. The CDR3 is CASSRHLLTGGNTIYF. CDR3 bases: TGTGCCAGCAGCCGCCACCTCTTGACAGGGGGAAACACCATATATTTT.

The V call is TRBV10-2, the J call TRBJ2-5, with TRBD2 identical over 8 bases. This CDR3 region has 13 residues. CDR1 WSHSY and CDR2 SAAADI come from the germline V gene. V was pared by 6 bases and J by 5 bases, with 5 bases of the junction left unmatched. The CDR3 region is CASRSQRGETQYF. DNA of the CDR3: TGCGCCAGCAGGAGCCAGCGGGGGGAGACCCAGTACTTC.

The DNA for the CDR3 is TGTGCCAGCAGTAGGGGGAGGGGCCTTGAGTTCTTC. It yields the protein CASSRGRGLEFF. The chain is built from TRBV6-5 and TRBJ2-1, with D possibly matching TRBD2 (7 bases). Germline V gives CDR1 MNHEY, CDR2 SVGAGI. The CDR3 sequence is 12 residues long. Deletions cut 5 bases from V and 14 bases from J, with 16 bases between.

This chain connects TRBV2 to TRBJ1-4; no clear D gene. V dropped 7 bases and J dropped 0 bases, with 9 bases sitting between them. Looked up from germline, CDR1 is SNHLY and CDR2 is FYNNEI. CDR3 length: 14 residues. CDR3 protein: CASTLVATNEKLFF. The DNA for the CDR3 is TGTGCCAGCACCCTAGTGGCAACTAATGAAAAACTGTTTTTT.

The V and J genes are TRBV30 and TRBJ2-7; a weak D match, TRBD1 (6 bases). V was shortened by 5 bases and J by 2 bases, with 10 bases between the two germline ends. Germline V gives CDR1 GTSNPN, CDR2 SVGIG (reference sequence). The CDR3 has 12 amino acids. The CDR3 is CAWGKGAYEQYF. CDR3 bases: TGTGCCTGGGGGAAGGGGGCCTACGAGCAGTACTTC. Combining the CDR3 with reference TRBV30 and TRBJ2-7 gives the whole variable domain SQTIHQWPATLVQPVGSPLSLECTVEGTSNPNLYWYRQAAGRGLQLLFYSVGIGQISSEVPQNLSASRPQDRQFILSSKKLLLSDSGFYLCAWGKGAYEQYFGPGTRLTVT.

This clone was seen many times. The rearrangement joins TRBV2 to TRBJ2-1; 10 bases are a match to TRBD2. The CDR3 has 15 residues. The V and J ends lost 7 bases and 5 bases, in that order; junction bases with no gene match: 8. CDR1 and CDR2 (germline): SNHLY, FYNNEI. Here the CDR3 DNA reads TGTGCCAGCATTATGGGAGGACTAGCGGACAATGAGCAGTTCTTC. Its translation is CASIMGGLADNEQFF.

The chain couples TRBV5-7 to TRBJ2-2; the match to TRBD2 covers 8 bases. TRBV5-7 is an ORF; its function is uncertain. This CDR3 has 18 amino acids. V shed 1 base, J shed 0 bases, and the junction held 8 bases outside the gene matches. The CDR3: CASSLTAGGGTNTGELFF. CDR3 bases: TGTGCCAGCAGCTTGACGGCTGGCGGGGGGACGAACACCGGGGAGCTGTTTTTT.

The rearrangement uses TRBV11-2 and TRBJ2-3, with D uncertain. V was clipped by 5 bases and J by 2 bases, with 17 bases between them. This CDR3 contains 16 residues. Germline V gene data show CDR1 as SGHAT and CDR2 as FQNNGV. CDR3: CASSLMNSLDTDTQYF. DNA of the CDR3: TGTGCCAGCAGCCTAATGAACAGCCTCGACACAGATACGCAGTATTTT.

V gene TRBV12-5 combines with J gene TRBJ2-5; 10 bases line up with TRBD1. J was trimmed by 0 bases and V by 2 bases; bases with no gene match: 12. The CDR3 sequence is 19 residues long. The V gene's germline CDR1 is LGHNT and CDR2 FRNRAP. CDR3 residues: CASGLPPLPGQGYQETQYF. The CDR3 DNA follows: TGTGCTAGTGGTTTGCCCCCTCTCCCGGGACAGGGGTACCAAGAGACCCAGTACTTC.

Comments on this clone: This CDR3 is also generated by other DNA sequences in the sample. The chain uses TRBV5-4 and TRBJ1-2; D gene unclear. Germline CDR1 SGHNT, CDR2 YYREEE (reference sequence). With 0 bases removed from V and 4 bases from J, the gap between germline ends came to 4 bases. This CDR3 contains 12 residues. In DNA form, the CDR3 reads TGTGCCAGCAGCTTGGGAGGCTATGGCTACACCTTC. It is translated as CASSLGGYGYTF.

This clone has more than one count but fewer than ten. The chain couples TRBV5-4 to TRBJ1-3; TRBD1 matches at 8 bases. Losses at the gene ends were 4 bases for V and 0 bases for J; bases not matched to a gene: 3. CDR1 and CDR2 (germline): SGHNT, YYREEE (reference sequence). CDR3 size: 15 residues. The CDR3: CASSPDRDSGNTIYF. In DNA, the CDR3 is TGTGCCAGCAGCCCGGACAGGGACTCTGGAAACACCATATATTTT.

This sequence joins TRBV10-3 and TRBJ2-7; the match to TRBD1 covers 9 bases. Per germline, CDR1 ENHRY and CDR2 SYGVKD. The V gene end was trimmed by 4 bases and the J gene end by 1 base; junction bases not matched to a gene: 5. CDR3 size: 15 residues. CDR3 DNA: TGTGCCATCAGTGCGGACAGGGGCATTTCCTACGAGCAGTACTTC. Protein: CAISADRGISYEQYF.

This sequence joins TRBV20-1 and TRBJ1-2, with D perhaps TRBD1 (6 bases). Germline V gives CDR1 DFQATT, CDR2 SNEGSKA (reference sequence). This CDR3 is built from 11 residues. V was shortened by 6 bases and J by 5 bases, with 10 bases between the two germline ends. The CDR3 here is CSAPGQYGYTF. The CDR3 DNA reads as TGCAGTGCCCCCGGACAGTATGGCTACACCTTC.

The chain has TRBV30 and TRBJ2-7; 10 bases are a match to TRBD1. This CDR3 has 14 amino acids. Trimming cost V 2 bases and J 1 base; bases outside gene matches: 2. Germline CDR1 is GTSNPN and CDR2 is SVGIG (reference sequence). The chain's CDR3 is CAWSRTGGSYEQYF. CDR3 bases: TGTGCCTGGAGTAGGACAGGGGGGTCCTACGAGCAGTACTTC. Based on the CDR3 plus reference TRBV30 and TRBJ2-7, the full variable domain is SQTIHQWPATLVQPVGSPLSLECTVEGTSNPNLYWYRQAAGRGLQLLFYSVGIGQISSEVPQNLSASRPQDRQFILSSKKLLLSDSGFYLCAWSRTGGSYEQYFGPGTRLTVT.

This clone was detected only a few times. The rearrangement uses TRBV7-9 and TRBJ2-1; perhaps TRBD1 as D (5 bases). V lost 2 bases and J lost 5, with 13 bases in between. The V gene's germline CDR1 is SEHNR and CDR2 FQNEAQ (reference sequence). CDR3 size: 15 residues. The CDR3 is CASSLTAWGDNEQFF. DNA for the CDR3: TGTGCCAGCAGCTTAACGGCCTGGGGCGACAATGAGCAGTTCTTC.

This clone has just a few counts. This sequence joins TRBV5-1 and TRBJ2-3; 8 positions agree with TRBD1. This CDR3 has 15 residues. V was clipped by 2 bases and J by 2 bases; unmatched bases: 4. Germline V gives CDR1 SGHRS, CDR2 YFSETQ. The CDR3 loop reads CASSLGTGHTDTQYF. The DNA of the CDR3 is TGCGCCAGCAGCTTAGGGACAGGCCACACAGATACGCAGTATTTT.

The rearrangement links TRBV6-5 to TRBJ2-3; tentative D call: TRBD2 (5 bases). The CDR3 is 12 amino acids. V was shortened by 7 bases and J by 8 bases, with 13 bases between the two germline ends. The germline CDR1 and CDR2 sequences are MNHEY and SVGAGI. The CDR3 sequence is CASITSAGTQYF. The CDR3 DNA reads TGTGCCAGCATAACTTCGGCGGGTACGCAGTATTTT.